Below, 15 T cell receptor beta chains from the same sample are listed, as sequenced in a study of OX40 agonist ivuxolimab in advanced cancers. Clones were sequenced by immunoSEQ multiplex PCR, and TCRdb holds only the in-frame ones, with some missing. This sample has some 86,000 clones, with 90% to 95% found just once. Sequenced here: CD4+ or CD8+ T cells sorted from blood, sampled in a trial of the OX40 agonist ivuxolimab. The origin of the receptors is an adult with an advanced solid tumor such as melanoma, head and neck, liver or kidney cancer.

V and J are TRBV27 and TRBJ2-1; 8 nucleotides line up with TRBD2. This CDR3 region has 15 residues. The V gene end was trimmed by 6 bases and the J gene end by 5 bases; junction bases not matched to a gene: 9. Germline values: CDR1 MNHEY, CDR2 SMNVEV (reference sequence). Here the CDR3 reads CASSPVAGNHNEQFF. The CDR3 DNA is TGTGCCAGCAGCCCGGTAGCGGGGAACCACAATGAGCAGTTCTTC.

The rearrangement joins TRBV10-3 to TRBJ2-7; 7 bases match TRBD1. The germline CDR1 and CDR2 sequences are ENHRY and SYGVKD. The CDR3 runs 15 residues. The trim removed 6 bases at V and 4 bases at J, leaving 12 bases unmatched. This CDR3 is CAISADRAGQYEQYF. For the CDR3, the DNA is TGTGCCATCAGCGCTGACAGGGCAGGTCAATACGAGCAGTACTTC.

The chain uses TRBV27 and TRBJ2-7, with D possibly being TRBD1 or TRBD2 (5 bases each). Germline V lookup: CDR1 MNHEY, CDR2 SMNVEV (reference sequence). V lost 3 bases to trimming and J lost 1 base, with 10 bases between them. The CDR3 extends over 14 amino acids. CDR3 DNA: TGTGCCAGCAGTTTTGGGGCGGGTTCCTACGAGCAGTACTTC. It specifies CASSFGAGSYEQYF.

The rearrangement links TRBV5-8 to TRBJ1-1; D is undetermined. Trimming stripped 0 bases from V and 5 bases from J, with 8 bases between. This CDR3 comprises 13 residues. The germline V gene encodes CDR1 SGHTS and CDR2 YDEGEE. DNA of the CDR3: TGTGCCAGCAGCTTGGGGGGATTTACTGAAGCTTTCTTT. It is translated as CASSLGGFTEAFF.

This clone has only one observation. This rearrangement joins TRBV4-1 to TRBJ2-7, with 10 bases aligning to TRBD2. Looked up from germline, CDR1 is MGHRA and CDR2 is YSYEKL. V gave up 4 bases and J gave up 0 bases; unmatched junction bases: 6. The CDR3 loop spans 16 amino acids. The CDR3 loop is CASSPALAGGSYEQYF. CDR3 DNA: TGCGCCAGCAGCCCCGCCTTAGCGGGAGGCTCCTACGAGCAGTACTTC.

V is TRBV5-6 and J is TRBJ1-5; 7 nucleotides line up with TRBD1. Germline loops: CDR1 SGHDT, CDR2 YYEEEE. The CDR3 has 14 amino acids. The V and J ends lost 2 bases and 7 bases, in that order; junction bases with no gene match: 6. Written as DNA, the CDR3 is TGTGCCAGCAGCTTTGCACAGGGGATGCAGCCCCAGCATTTT. Translation gives CASSFAQGMQPQHF.

J is TRBJ2-3 and V is TRBV5-1; D is perhaps TRBD1 (6 bases). Looked up from germline, CDR1 is SGHRS and CDR2 is YFSETQ. V lost 3 bases, J lost 4 bases, and 12 bases lay in between. The length of the CDR3 is 14 residues. The CDR3 nucleotides are TGCGCCAGCAGCTCCCGACAGGACCCAGATACGCAGTATTTT. This gives the protein CASSSRQDPDTQYF.

This sequence joins TRBV28 and TRBJ1-4; 7 bases agree with TRBD1. The germline V gene encodes CDR1 MDHEN and CDR2 SYDVKM. The CDR3 consists of 14 residues. V dropped 2 bases and J dropped 7; count of bases not matched to a gene: 4. The CDR3, as DNA: TGTGCCAGCAGTTTAAGGGGGCGAAGTGAAAAACTGTTTTTT. It is translated as CASSLRGRSEKLFF. Full variable domain (remainder filled in from reference TRBV28 and TRBJ1-4): DVKVTQSSRYLVKRTGEKVFLECVQDMDHENMFWYRQDPGLGLRLIYFSYDVKMKEKGDIPEGYSVSREKKERFSLILESASTNQTSMYLCASSLRGRSEKLFFGSGTQLSVL.

This chain connects TRBV27 to TRBJ1-4; D unresolved. Germline values: CDR1 MNHEY, CDR2 SMNVEV (reference sequence). With 5 bases removed from V and 7 bases from J, the gap between germline ends came to 11 bases. The CDR3 consists of 13 residues. CDR3 protein: CASSLGGVEKLFF. In DNA, the CDR3 is TGTGCCAGCAGTCTCGGTGGGGTTGAAAAACTGTTTTTT. Supplemented by reference TRBV27 and TRBJ1-4, the full variable domain reads EAQVTQNPRYLITVTGKKLTVTCSQNMNHEYMSWYRQDPGLGLRQIYYSMNVEVTDKGDVPEGYKVSRKEKRNFPLILESPSPNQTSLYFCASSLGGVEKLFFGSGTQLSVL.

This chain links TRBV28 with TRBJ1-2, with 8 bases matching TRBD1. This CDR3 is 15 amino acids long. Germline V gene sequence: CDR1 MDHEN, CDR2 SYDVKM. V dropped 4 bases and J dropped 3; count of bases not matched to a gene: 7. CDR3 residues: CASSSSGGLDYGYTF. The CDR3 DNA is TGTGCCAGCAGTTCATCAGGGGGCCTGGACTATGGCTACACCTTC.

With respect to this clone: The DNA is omitted, as the CDR3 cannot be located on it reliably, and the CDR3 follows TCRdb's listing. The chain is built from TRBV21-1 and TRBJ2-6; the table calls TRBD1, which could not be checked here. TRBV21-1 is listed as a pseudogene. The CDR3 is 17 residues long, ends included. This chain's CDR3 is CASSKDRVASGANVLTF.

The V and J genes are TRBV6-5 and TRBJ2-3, with D tentatively TRBD2 (5 bases). V lost 6 bases to trimming and J lost 6 bases, with 13 bases between them. Germline V CDR1 and CDR2: MNHEY, SVGAGI. The CDR3 has 13 amino acids. CDR3 nucleotides: TGTGCCAGCAGAACACTTCCGGGGGATACGCAGTATTTT. This encodes CASRTLPGDTQYF.

The V call is TRBV7-6, the J call TRBJ2-1; 7 nucleotides align to TRBD1. This CDR3 contains 12 residues. Trimming removed 4 bases from V and 10 bases from J; junction bases left unmatched: 4. Germline loops: CDR1 SGHVS, CDR2 FNYEAQ. The CDR3 is CASSSPQGEQFF. The CDR3 DNA follows: TGTGCCAGCAGCTCTCCACAGGGGGAGCAGTTCTTC.

The rearrangement joins TRBV7-9 to TRBJ2-1, with 9 nucleotides matching TRBD2. The CDR3 runs 18 residues. The V segment lost 2 bases and the J segment 4 bases; nucleotides outside the gene matches: 12. CDR1 SEHNR and CDR2 FQNEAQ come from the germline V gene (reference sequence). The CDR3 DNA reads TGTGCCAGCAGCTTATTTGCGGGAGGGCCGCTCTCGTACAATGAGCAGTTCTTC. Protein sequence: CASSLFAGGPLSYNEQFF.

The gene calls are TRBV21-1 and TRBJ2-7; the D segment call TRBD1 is taken from the table without a DNA check. TRBV21-1 is deemed a pseudogene. This CDR3 spans 17 amino acids. CDR3 in amino acids: CASSKEGARAISYEQYF. In DNA form, the CDR3 reads TGTGCCAGCAGCAAAGAAGGGGCCAGGGCTATATCCTACGAGCAGTACTTC.